The 29 T cell receptor beta chains listed next were all sequenced from one sample in a study of neurological immune-mediated disorders. MiXCR, run by TCRdb on the 5' RACE reads, gives a single entry per CDR3 protein. Of about 71,000 distinct CDR3 sequences listed, roughly 10% are singletons. Time point here: longitudinal time-point 1 (baseline). Sequences were obtained from PBMCs. Every receptor here comes from a man aged 30 to 45 in good health.

This clonotype came up many times. The chain recombines TRBV29-1 with TRBJ1-2, with D perhaps TRBD1 (5 bases). The V end was cut by 7 bases, the J end by 5 bases, with 14 bases between. The germline V gene has CDR1 SQVTM and CDR2 ANQGSEA. The CDR3 length is 12 residues. The CDR3 is CSAERGGYGYTF. CDR3 DNA sequence: TGCAGCGCCGAAAGGGGAGGGTATGGCTACACCTTC.

This clonotype appeared many times. The chain couples TRBV12-3 or TRBV12-4 to TRBJ1-5; the D is unclear. V dropped 5 bases and J dropped 4 bases, with 6 bases sitting between them. The CDR3 contains 12 residues. CDR3 amino acids: CASSAQNQPQHF. As DNA, the CDR3 is TGTGCCAGCAGTGCTCAGAATCAGCCCCAGCATTTT.

This clonotype occurred many times. The chain combines TRBV28 with TRBJ2-7; D is possibly TRBD1 (6 bases). The CDR3 is 12 amino acids. Germline V lookup: CDR1 MDHEN, CDR2 SYDVKM. Deletions cut 5 bases from V and 3 bases from J, with 8 bases between. CDR3 nucleotide sequence: TGTGCCAGCAGTGGGGGCAGCTACGAGCAGTACTTC. This sequence encodes CASSGGSYEQYF. The full variable domain, completed using reference TRBV28 and TRBJ2-7, is DVKVTQSSRYLVKRTGEKVFLECVQDMDHENMFWYRQDPGLGLRLIYFSYDVKMKEKGDIPEGYSVSREKKERFSLILESASTNQTSMYLCASSGGSYEQYFGPGTRLTVT.

This clonotype was detected many times. The chain uses TRBV7-3 and TRBJ2-3; TRBD2 is a possible D gene (6 bases). The V end was cut by 7 bases, the J end by 8 bases, with 16 bases between. This CDR3 is 13 amino acids long. CDR1 is SGHTA and CDR2 is FQGTGA in the germline V gene. For the CDR3, the DNA is TGTGCCAGCACGACCCAACCGGGGGTTACGCAGTATTTT. Translated, it gives CASTTQPGVTQYF.

This chain connects TRBV6-6 to TRBJ2-7; D tentatively fits TRBD1 or TRBD2 (5 bases each). Germline V gene lookup returns CDR1 MNHNY and CDR2 SVGAGI (reference sequence). The V and J ends lost 3 bases and 2 bases respectively, with 20 bases between them. This CDR3 has 17 amino acids. The CDR3 DNA sequence: TGTGCCAGCAGTTATTCGACAACCGGGACGCTTGCCTACGAGCAGTACTTC. Protein product: CASSYSTTGTLAYEQYF.

This clonotype was recorded at least ten times. The chain couples TRBV5-1 to TRBJ2-2; D remains unclear. The length of the CDR3 is 15 residues. CDR1 SGHRS and CDR2 YFSETQ come from the germline V gene. Deletions cut 2 bases from V and 0 bases from J, with 8 bases between. Written as DNA, the CDR3 is TGCGCCAGCAGCTTCGCGACTTCGAACACCGGGGAGCTGTTTTTT. Translated: CASSFATSNTGELFF. The whole variable domain, filled in from reference TRBV5-1 and TRBJ2-2, reads KAGVTQTPRYLIKTRGQQVTLSCSPISGHRSVSWYQQTPGQGLQFLFEYFSETQRNKGNFPGRFSGRQFSNSRSEMNVSTLELGDSALYLCASSFATSNTGELFFGEGSRLTVL.

Worth noting for this clonotype: A much larger clone differs by one base, so this may be a read error. The chain combines TRBV7-6 with TRBJ2-3; D gene unclear. Trimming removed 0 bases at V and 0 bases at J, with 7 bases between. Germline values: CDR1 SGHVS, CDR2 FNYEAQ. The CDR3 length is 15 residues. The CDR3 spells CASSLACPSTDTQYF. The CDR3 DNA is TGTGCCAGCAGCTTAGCATGTCCTAGCACAGATACGCAGTATTTT. Full variable domain (missing parts from reference TRBV7-6 and TRBJ2-3): GAGVSQSPRYKVTKRGQDVALRCDPISGHVSLYWYRQALGQGPEFLTYFNYEAQQDKSGLPNDRFSAERPEGSISTLTIQRTEQRDSAMYRCASSLACPSTDTQYFGPGTRLTVL.

The sample holds many counts of this clonotype. This chain links TRBV18 with TRBJ2-7; D may be TRBD1 (5 bases). Germline V gives CDR1 KGHSH, CDR2 LQKENI. This CDR3 comprises 13 residues. V gave up 2 bases and J gave up 5 bases, with 10 bases separating them. For the CDR3, the DNA is TGTGCCAGCTCACCAGGCAGGGCCCACGAGCAGTACTTC. Translating it yields CASSPGRAHEQYF.

This clonotype was detected many times. This rearrangement joins TRBV5-1 to TRBJ2-1; no firm D call. The CDR3 is 16 residues long. Trimming removed 2 bases from V and 6 bases from J, with 18 bases in between. Germline V gene lookup returns CDR1 SGHRS and CDR2 YFSETQ. The CDR3 coding sequence is TGCGCCAGCAGCTTACGTGATCCTCGAGTAGGCAATGAGCAGTTCTTC. Encoded protein: CASSLRDPRVGNEQFF.

Remarks on this clonotype: One end of the junction is discordant with germline, which a read error may explain. V usage is TRBV10-2 and J usage is TRBJ2-1, with TRBD2 as a possible D gene (5 bases). CDR3 size: 10 residues. Germline V gives CDR1 WSHSY, CDR2 SAAADI. CDR3: CASGLNDQFF. The CDR3 coding sequence is TGCGCCAGCGGACTCAATGATCAGTTCTTC.

Concerning this clonotype itself: One end of the junction is discordant with germline, which a read error may explain. V usage is TRBV6-5 and J usage is TRBJ1-1; D is perhaps TRBD1 (6 bases). The CDR3 consists of 14 residues. The V gene's germline CDR1 is MNHEY and CDR2 SVGAGI. In nucleotides, the CDR3 is TGTGACAGCAGACCATCGGGACAGAACACTGAAGCTTTCTTT. This translates into CDSRPSGQNTEAFF.

In its sample, this clonotype was seen many times. This rearrangement joins TRBV11-1 to TRBJ1-6; unclear D gene. The length of the CDR3 is 18 residues. Germline lookup yields CDR1 SGHAT and CDR2 FQDESV (reference sequence). V was pared by 2 bases and J by 0 bases, with 14 bases between. The CDR3 sequence is CASSLRAGGSSYNSPLHF. CDR3 DNA sequence: TGTGCCAGCAGCTTAAGAGCCGGAGGAAGCTCCTATAATTCACCCCTCCACTTT. The full variable domain, its missing parts supplied by reference TRBV11-1 and TRBJ1-6, is EAEVAQSPRYKITEKSQAVAFWCDPISGHATLYWYRQILGQGPELLVQFQDESVVDDSQLPKDRFSAERLKGVDSTLKIQPAELGDSAMYLCASSLRAGGSSYNSPLHFGNGTRLTVT.

A word on this clonotype: This clone may be a read error of a much larger clone one base away. In DNA form, the CDR3 reads TGTGCCAGCAGTGACCCTACATGGTTTGCGCAGTACTTC. Protein product: CASSDPTWFAQYF. The chain is built from TRBV12-3 or TRBV12-4 and TRBJ2-7; D not certain. The CDR3 has 13 amino acids. With 5 bases removed from V and 9 bases from J, the gap between germline ends came to 17 bases.

This clonotype was recorded many times. The chain is built from TRBV10-3 and TRBJ2-6, with TRBD1 matching over 11 bases. V trimming: 6 bases; J trimming: 1 base; junction bases outside the gene matches: 5. Germline V CDR1 and CDR2: ENHRY, SYGVKD. The CDR3 length is 17 residues. CDR3 in amino acids: CAIRGQGDLSGANVLTF. The DNA of the CDR3 is TGTGCCATCAGGGGACAGGGGGACCTTTCTGGGGCCAACGTCCTGACTTTC.

In its sample, this clonotype was seen many times. This chain connects TRBV20-1 to TRBJ2-1; 8 nucleotides line up with TRBD2. The CDR3 spans 15 residues. Germline CDR1 reads DFQATT; CDR2 reads SNEGSKA (reference sequence). V gave up 2 bases and J gave up 4 bases; unmatched junction bases: 7. The CDR3 loop reads CSARSSLAGYNEQFF. For the CDR3, the DNA is TGCAGTGCTAGATCGTCCCTAGCGGGTTACAATGAGCAGTTCTTC.

This clonotype was observed at least ten times. The chain is built from TRBV5-1 and TRBJ2-3; perhaps TRBD1 as D (6 bases). Trimming pared 1 base from V and 5 bases from J, leaving 8 bases between. Germline assignment: CDR1 SGHRS and CDR2 YFSETQ. The CDR3 extends over 13 amino acids. Written as DNA, the CDR3 is TGCGCCAGCAGCTTGACAGGGAAAGATACGCAGTATTTT. It translates to CASSLTGKDTQYF.

The genes are TRBV19 and TRBJ2-7, with D perhaps assigned TRBD1 or TRBD2 (6 bases each). CDR1 LNHDA and CDR2 SQIVND come from the germline V gene (reference sequence). V was pared by 5 bases and J by 4 bases, with 12 bases between. The CDR3 is made up of 13 amino acids. The CDR3 protein is CASSLQGLYEQYF. The CDR3 DNA follows: TGTGCCAGTAGTCTACAGGGACTTTACGAGCAGTACTTC.

Ten or more counts support this clonotype. The CDR3 reads CASSLLTREVTDTQYF. In DNA form, the CDR3 reads TGCGCCAGCAGCTTGCTTACGAGGGAGGTAACAGATACGCAGTATTTT. The chain links TRBV5-1 to TRBJ2-3; D perhaps matches TRBD2 (6 bases). V was cut by 1 base and J by 3 bases, with 15 bases left in between. From germline, CDR1 is SGHRS and CDR2 YFSETQ. This CDR3 is built from 16 residues.

The V gene is TRBV7-2, the J gene TRBJ1-3; no firm D call. From germline, CDR1 is SGHTA and CDR2 FQGNSA. The CDR3 contains 14 residues. V was trimmed by 5 bases and J by 4 bases, leaving 12 bases between them. The CDR3 sequence is CASSPPPAGNTIYF. CDR3 nucleotide sequence: TGTGCCAGCAGCCCCCCCCCAGCAGGAAACACCATATATTTT.

The chain links TRBV27 to TRBJ2-1, with D perhaps matching TRBD2 (5 bases). There are 15 residues in the CDR3. V lost 2 bases and J lost 0, with 8 bases in between. The germline CDR1 and CDR2 sequences are MNHEY and SMNVEV (reference sequence). This chain's CDR3 is CASSLLGVSYNEQFF. The CDR3 DNA is TGTGCCAGCAGTTTACTGGGAGTCTCCTACAATGAGCAGTTCTTC.

There are many counts of this clonotype. CDR3 in amino acids: CASSPRLGRDYEQYF. CDR3 in DNA: TGTGCCAGCAGCCCTCGGCTGGGACGGGACTACGAGCAGTACTTC. V usage is TRBV9 and J usage is TRBJ2-7; tentatively, D is TRBD1 or TRBD2 (5 bases each). Germline V CDR1 and CDR2: SGDLS, YYNGEE. The CDR3 has 15 residues. Trimming took 4 bases from V and 3 from J, leaving 17 bases between them.

This clonotype was seen ten or more times. The CDR3 bases are TGCGCCAGCAGAGACGACAGGGTATTTTCACCCCTCCACTTT. It is translated as CASRDDRVFSPLHF. The chain couples TRBV5-1 to TRBJ1-6, with TRBD1 matching over 7 bases. Germline trimming cut 5 bases from V and 9 bases from J; bases unmatched to any gene: 8. Germline V lookup: CDR1 SGHRS, CDR2 YFSETQ. The CDR3 runs 14 residues.

The chain uses TRBV6-5 and TRBJ2-7; the D call may be TRBD1 or TRBD2 (6 bases each). The germline CDR1 and CDR2 sequences are MNHEY and SVGAGI. V dropped 8 bases and J dropped 4 bases, with 18 bases sitting between them. The CDR3 extends over 14 amino acids. Written as DNA, the CDR3 is TGTGCCAGCGGAAATCCGACAGGAGGGTACGAGCAGTACTTC. This translates into CASGNPTGGYEQYF.

This clonotype appeared many times. This rearrangement joins TRBV7-6 to TRBJ2-7; TRBD1 matches at 7 bases. The CDR3 sequence is 17 residues long. Per the germline V gene, CDR1 is SGHVS and CDR2 is FNYEAQ. J was trimmed by 1 base and V by 1 base; bases with no gene match: 10. The CDR3 DNA sequence: TGTGCCAGCAGCTTAGGCCCCACCTTGACAGGGTCCTACGAGCAGTACTTC. Amino acids: CASSLGPTLTGSYEQYF.

This clonotype was seen ten or more times. V usage is TRBV20-1 and J usage is TRBJ2-2; TRBD2 matches at 7 bases. The CDR3 runs to 14 residues. With 6 bases clipped from V and 6 bases from J, the junction kept 10 bases outside the gene matches. Per the germline V gene, CDR1 is DFQATT and CDR2 is SNEGSKA (reference sequence). CDR3 sequence reads: CSAPASGKAGELFF. Here the CDR3 DNA reads TGCAGTGCCCCCGCTAGCGGAAAAGCCGGGGAGCTGTTTTTT.

At least ten counts were recorded for this clonotype. The V and J genes are TRBV29-1 and TRBJ2-5, with TRBD1 as a possible D gene (5 bases). The CDR3 loop spans 12 amino acids. V lost 4 bases and J 1 base, leaving 7 bases between the germline ends. The germline V gene encodes CDR1 SQVTM and CDR2 ANQGSEA. The CDR3 DNA sequence: TGCAGCGTTGGGGGCTTCCAAGAGACCCAGTACTTC. It encodes CSVGGFQETQYF. Together with reference TRBV29-1 and TRBJ2-5, the CDR3 gives the full variable domain: SAVISQKPSRDICQRGTSLTIQCQVDSQVTMMFWYRQQPGQSLTLIATANQGSEATYESGFVIDKFPISRPNLTFSTLTVSNMSPEDSSIYLCSVGGFQETQYFGPGTRLLVL.

This clonotype was detected ten times or more. This rearrangement joins TRBV29-1 to TRBJ2-2; a weak D match, TRBD1 (6 bases). Trimming left V 1 base short and J 2 bases short, with 11 bases between. CDR1 and CDR2 (germline): SQVTM, ANQGSEA. The length of the CDR3 is 15 residues. The CDR3: CSVEAGRGNTGELFF. The CDR3 DNA reads as TGCAGCGTTGAAGCGGGCAGGGGAAACACCGGGGAGCTGTTTTTT.

Note on this clonotype: A junction end diverges from the germline sequence, so it may reflect a read error. The chain is built from TRBV5-1 and TRBJ2-5, with D possibly called TRBD1 or TRBD2 (5 bases each). Germline V gene sequence: CDR1 SGHRS, CDR2 YFSETQ. The CDR3 sequence is 15 residues long. CDR3 nucleotide sequence: TGCACCAGCAGCTACCGGGGCAGGTCTAGGGAGACCCAGTACTTC. Translated: CTSSYRGRSRETQYF.

This clonotype was counted ten times or more. The chain uses TRBV11-2 and TRBJ2-7; 14 nucleotides align to TRBD2. The germline V gene has CDR1 SGHAT and CDR2 FQNNGV. The CDR3 runs to 16 residues. V shed 5 bases and J 3 bases; nucleotides not matched to a gene: 6. The CDR3 DNA follows: TGTGCCAGCAGCGTCCCGGGACTAGCGGGAGACTACGAGCAGTACTTC. Its translation is CASSVPGLAGDYEQYF.